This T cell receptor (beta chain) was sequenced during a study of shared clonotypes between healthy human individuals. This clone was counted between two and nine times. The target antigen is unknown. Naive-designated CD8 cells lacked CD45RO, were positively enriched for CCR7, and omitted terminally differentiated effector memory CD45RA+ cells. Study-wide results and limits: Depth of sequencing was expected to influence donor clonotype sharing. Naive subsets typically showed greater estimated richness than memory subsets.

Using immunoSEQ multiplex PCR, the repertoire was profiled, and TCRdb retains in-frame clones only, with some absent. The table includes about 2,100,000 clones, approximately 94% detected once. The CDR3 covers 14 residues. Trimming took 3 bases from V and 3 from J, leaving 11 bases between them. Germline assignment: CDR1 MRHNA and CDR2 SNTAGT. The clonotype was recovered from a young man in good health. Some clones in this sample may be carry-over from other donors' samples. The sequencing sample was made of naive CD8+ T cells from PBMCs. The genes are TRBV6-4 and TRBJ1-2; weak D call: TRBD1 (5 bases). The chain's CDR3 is CASSESGIYYGYTF. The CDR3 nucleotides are TGTGCCAGCAGTGAGTCAGGGATCTACTATGGCTACACCTTC.